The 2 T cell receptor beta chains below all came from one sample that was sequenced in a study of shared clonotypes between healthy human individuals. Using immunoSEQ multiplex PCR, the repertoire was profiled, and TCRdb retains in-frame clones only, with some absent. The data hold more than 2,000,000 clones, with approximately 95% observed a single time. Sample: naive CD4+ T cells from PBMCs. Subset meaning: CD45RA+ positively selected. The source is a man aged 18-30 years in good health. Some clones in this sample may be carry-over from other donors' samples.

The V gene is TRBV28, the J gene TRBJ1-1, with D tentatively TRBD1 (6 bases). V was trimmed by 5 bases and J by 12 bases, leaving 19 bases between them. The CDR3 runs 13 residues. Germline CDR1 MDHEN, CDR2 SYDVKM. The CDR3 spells CASSPRGPPVTFF. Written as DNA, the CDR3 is TGTGCCAGCAGTCCCCGGGGGCCCCCCGTCACTTTCTTT.

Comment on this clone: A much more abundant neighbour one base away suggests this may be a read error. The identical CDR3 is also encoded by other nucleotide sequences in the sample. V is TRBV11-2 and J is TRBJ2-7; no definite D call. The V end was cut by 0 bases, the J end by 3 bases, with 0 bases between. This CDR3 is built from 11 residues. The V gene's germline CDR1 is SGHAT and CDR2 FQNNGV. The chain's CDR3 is CASSLDYEQYF. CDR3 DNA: TGTGCCAGCAGCTTAGACTACGAGCAGTACTTC.